This T cell receptor beta chain was recovered during a study of PD-1 blockade in classical Hodgkin lymphoma. Overall study results and limits: Undefined causes, possibly disease activity or prior therapy, underlie the repertoire differences. Baseline diversity in complete responders resembled that of newly diagnosed patients.

Noted time point: cycle 4 day 1 (C4D1), after 6 weeks of nivolumab. Exposure to brentuximab vedotin varied, and each patient had relapsed following autologous stem cell transplantation. Points on this clone: Its antigen is still unknown.

TCRdb's table, derived via immunoSEQ multiplex PCR, lists solely in-frame clones and lacks some. The repertoire consists of 99,000 or so clones, with approximately 90% occurring once and the leading ten covering 15% to 20%. V lost 3 bases and J lost 12; bases outside the gene matches: 13. Germline V gives CDR1 MNHNS, CDR2 SASEGT. This CDR3 comprises 15 residues. The TCR comes from a human donor with classical Hodgkin lymphoma. The chain has TRBV6-1 and TRBJ2-1; 8 bases are shared with TRBD1. The sequences come from peripheral blood mononuclear cells (PBMCs), collected before the fourth cycle of nivolumab. CDR3: CASSDWDRPPSWQFF. The DNA for the CDR3 is TGTGCCAGCAGTGACTGGGACAGGCCCCCCAGTTGGCAGTTCTTC.